The text below deals with one TCR beta chain. Its antigen specificity is not known. Base qualities are not provided; no much larger clone lies one nucleotide away. The CDR3 spans 13 residues, from the cysteine through the phenylalanine. The CDR3 DNA has 39 bases and is translated from base 1. V loses 10 bases of germline sequence and J loses 5 bases, and the interval between the two ends is 19 bases. Based on the germline V gene (reference sequence), the CDR1 and CDR2 sequences are SGHKS and YYEKEE. The library came from the immunoSEQ multiplex PCR assay. Drawn from immuneACCESS, this table holds only the in-frame rearrangements with V and J called that TCRdb kept. Clones are partly lost; checked studies trace under half to an unresolved V gene and leave the rest unexplained. Recorded for this sample are 700,000 to 750,000 clones; approximately 85% of them occurred a single time. The ten largest clones capture around 0.01% of the sample.

These data originate in a study of shared T cell receptors in the human thymus (TCRdb year 2021). Some background on the complete study: The study examined how the human thymus generates shared, self-reactive T-cell receptor alpha chains.

These data also featured in a second study, about human thymus T cells. Per that second paper: The donors were immunologically healthy infants in Finland who had open corrective cardiac surgery for congenital heart defects. Thymus tissue was collected as surgical resects that were removed during corrective cardiac surgery. Usage of V and J gene segments appeared to be biased in both the thymic and the peripheral blood repertoires. The related research found that thymic TCR repertoires overlapped highly between unrelated individuals. The study characterized TCR alpha and beta repertoires from fewer than ten infant thymus samples and four related peripheral blood samples. Donor ages ranged from about 7 to 250 days, and the cohort comprised six or seven male and two female infants. Thymocytes were freed from the tissue by mechanical means and kept at -70 degrees C as pellets of roughly 9-30 million cells. Genomic DNA was extracted from frozen cell pellets with a QIAsymphony instrument. The immunoSEQ multiplex PCR assay was used to amplify the TCRB and TCRAD loci from a standardized quantity of quality-controlled genomic DNA. The V(D)J region was spanned by amplicons of a length sufficient to cover the CDR3 and to identify V and J genes. Amplicon sequencing was performed on an Illumina platform through the commercial immunoSEQ service. Primer bias and sequencing errors were corrected as previously described, and TCRAD and TCRB were defined on the basis of the IMGT database. immunoSEQ Analyzer 3.0 and VDJTools were used for repertoire analysis, which covered basic statistics, V/J segment usage, diversity estimates, rarefaction and pairwise overlap. Chao1, ChaoE, Efron-Thisted, Shannon and inverse Simpson indices were used to estimate diversity, which was also estimated on datasets down-sampled to the smallest sample. Repertoire overlap was assessed by strict matching of CDR3 nucleotide sequence, V gene and J gene, and clustering was done by Jaccard-based multidimensional scaling. On average, thymus samples gave around 880,000 unique TCRB clonotypes, whereas blood samples gave roughly 84,000.

Sample: thymocytes. This chain is built from TRBV5-5 and TRBJ2-7; a weak D assignment points to TRBD1 (6 bases agree). The receptor's source is a girl under three years old with a congenital heart defect. Donor details come from another sample of the same person, matched by shared clones. The DNA sequence reads TGTGCCTGCTCGCCCGACAGGAACCACGAGCAGTACTTC. Protein translation: CACSPDRNHEQYF. The CDR3, completed at both ends by the reference TRBV5-5 and TRBJ2-7 genes, gives the full variable domain DAGVTQSPTHLIKTRGQQVTLRCSPISGHKSVSWYQQVLGQGPQFIFQYYEKEERGRGNFPDRFSARQFPNYSSELNVNALLLGDSALYLCACSPDRNHEQYFGPGTRLTVT.